This TCR beta chain appears in the sequencing data of a study of low-dose radiotherapy and immunotherapy resistance in tumors. Study-wide context: Dosing for Cohort 2 consisted of 1 Gy per fraction every two weeks, reaching a total of 13 Gy over 26 weeks.

Germline V CDR1 and CDR2: MNHGY, SAAAGT. V gave up 6 bases and J gave up 0 bases, with 18 bases separating them. The CDR3 runs 17 residues. First-strand cDNA relied on TRAV- and TRBV-specific primers spanning alpha and beta chains. PCR amplification of the TCRs was performed with Phusion for 20 to 25 PCR cycles, and it relied on a constant-region primer together with a V-primer adapter. TCRdb called the reads again in MiXCR, with one record for every CDR3 protein. The sample includes 17,000 or so distinct CDR3 sequences, around three quarters of them seen just once. The rearrangement uses TRBV6-8 and TRBJ2-1; either TRBD1 or TRBD2 may supply D (6 bases each). The sequence was obtained from a human donor with advanced metastatic prostate, ovarian, gallbladder or colorectal cancer (not recorded which). This table probably holds off-target reads from a library built for another chain. Here the CDR3 DNA reads TGTGCCAGCAGCCCAGAAGGGGGGCGACGCTCCTACAATGAGCAGTTCTTC. It specifies CASSPEGGRRSYNEQFF.